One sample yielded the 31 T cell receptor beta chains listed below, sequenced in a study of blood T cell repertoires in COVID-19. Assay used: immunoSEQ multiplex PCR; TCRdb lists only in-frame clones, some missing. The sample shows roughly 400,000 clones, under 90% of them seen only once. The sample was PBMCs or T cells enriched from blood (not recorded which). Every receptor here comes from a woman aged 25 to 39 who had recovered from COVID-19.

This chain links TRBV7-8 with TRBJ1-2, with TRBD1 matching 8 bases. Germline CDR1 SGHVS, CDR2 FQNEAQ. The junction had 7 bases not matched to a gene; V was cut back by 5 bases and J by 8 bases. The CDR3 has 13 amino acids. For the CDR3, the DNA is TGTGCCAGCAGCGAGGACAGGGCAGGGGGCTACACCTTC. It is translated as CASSEDRAGGYTF.

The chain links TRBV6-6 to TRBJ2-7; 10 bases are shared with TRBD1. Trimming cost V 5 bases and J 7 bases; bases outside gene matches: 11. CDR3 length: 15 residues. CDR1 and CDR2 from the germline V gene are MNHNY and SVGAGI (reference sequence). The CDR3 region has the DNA TGTGCCAGCAGTCCTCCCCGGGACAGGGGAAGGGAGCAGTACTTC. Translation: CASSPPRDRGREQYF.

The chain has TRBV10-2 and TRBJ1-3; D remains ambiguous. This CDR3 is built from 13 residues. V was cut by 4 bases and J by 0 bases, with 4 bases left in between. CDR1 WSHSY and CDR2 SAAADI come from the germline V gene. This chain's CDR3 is CASSAVSGNTIYF. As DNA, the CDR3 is TGCGCCAGCAGTGCAGTCTCTGGAAACACCATATATTTT.

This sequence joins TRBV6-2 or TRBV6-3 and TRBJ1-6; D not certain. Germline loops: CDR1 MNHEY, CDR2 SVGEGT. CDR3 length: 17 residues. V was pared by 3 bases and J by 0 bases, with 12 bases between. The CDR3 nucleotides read TGTGCCAGCAGTTATCGCAGGCCAAACTCCTATAATTCACCCCTCCACTTT. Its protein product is CASSYRRPNSYNSPLHF.

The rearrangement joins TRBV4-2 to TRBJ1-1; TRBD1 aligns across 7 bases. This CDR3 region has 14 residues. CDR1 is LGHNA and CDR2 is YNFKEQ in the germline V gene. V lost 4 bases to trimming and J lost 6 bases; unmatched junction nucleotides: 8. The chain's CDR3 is CASSPWTGGAEAFF. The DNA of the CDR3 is TGTGCCAGCAGCCCCTGGACAGGAGGGGCTGAAGCTTTCTTT.

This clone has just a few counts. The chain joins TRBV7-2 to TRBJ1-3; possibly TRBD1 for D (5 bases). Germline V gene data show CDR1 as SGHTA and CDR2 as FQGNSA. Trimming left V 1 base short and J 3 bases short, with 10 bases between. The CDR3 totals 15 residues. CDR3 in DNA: TGTGCCAGCAGCTTAGAATTCAGGGATGGAAACACCATATATTTT. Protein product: CASSLEFRDGNTIYF. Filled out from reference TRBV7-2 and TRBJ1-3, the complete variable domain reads GAGVSQSPSNKVTEKGKDVELRCDPISGHTALYWYRQSLGQGLEFLIYFQGNSAPDKSGLPSDRFSAERTGGSVSTLTIQRTQQEDSAVYLCASSLEFRDGNTIYFGEGSWLTVV.

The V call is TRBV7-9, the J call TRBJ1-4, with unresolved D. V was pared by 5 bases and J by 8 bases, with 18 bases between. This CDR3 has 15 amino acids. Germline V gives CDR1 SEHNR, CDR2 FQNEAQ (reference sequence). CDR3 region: CASSPDGSDGEKLFF. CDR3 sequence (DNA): TGTGCCAGCAGCCCAGACGGGTCCGATGGAGAAAAACTGTTTTTT.

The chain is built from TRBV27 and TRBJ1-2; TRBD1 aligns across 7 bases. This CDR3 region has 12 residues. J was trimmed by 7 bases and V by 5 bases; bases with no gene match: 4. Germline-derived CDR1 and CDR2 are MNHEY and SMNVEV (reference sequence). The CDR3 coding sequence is TGTGCCAGCAGTCCCAGGGGGGCTGGCTACACCTTC. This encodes CASSPRGAGYTF.

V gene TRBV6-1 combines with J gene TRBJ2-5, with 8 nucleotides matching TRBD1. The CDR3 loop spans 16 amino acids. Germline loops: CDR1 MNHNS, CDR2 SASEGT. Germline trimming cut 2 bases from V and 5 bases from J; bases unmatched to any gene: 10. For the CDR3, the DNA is TGTGCCAGCAGTGAATACGGACAGGGTGTTTTCGAGACCCAGTACTTC. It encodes CASSEYGQGVFETQYF.

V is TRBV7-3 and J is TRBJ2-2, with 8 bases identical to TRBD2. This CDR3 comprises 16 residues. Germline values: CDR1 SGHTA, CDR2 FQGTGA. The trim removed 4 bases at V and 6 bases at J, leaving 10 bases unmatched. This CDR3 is CASSSLPGGLAGELFF. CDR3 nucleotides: TGTGCCAGCAGCTCGCTCCCGGGGGGGTTGGCCGGGGAGCTGTTTTTT.

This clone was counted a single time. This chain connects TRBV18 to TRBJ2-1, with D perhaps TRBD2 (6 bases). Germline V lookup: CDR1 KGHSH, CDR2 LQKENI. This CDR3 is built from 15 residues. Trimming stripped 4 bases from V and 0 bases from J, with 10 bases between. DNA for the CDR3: TGTGCCAGCTCACTCCGGGAGAGCTCCTACAATGAGCAGTTCTTC. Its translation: CASSLRESSYNEQFF.

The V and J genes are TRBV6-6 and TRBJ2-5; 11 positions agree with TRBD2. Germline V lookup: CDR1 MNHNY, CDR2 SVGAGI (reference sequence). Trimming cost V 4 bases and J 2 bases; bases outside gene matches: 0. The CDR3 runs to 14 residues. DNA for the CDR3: TGTGCCAGCAGTTTAGCGGGGGGGCAAGAGACCCAGTACTTC. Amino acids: CASSLAGGQETQYF.

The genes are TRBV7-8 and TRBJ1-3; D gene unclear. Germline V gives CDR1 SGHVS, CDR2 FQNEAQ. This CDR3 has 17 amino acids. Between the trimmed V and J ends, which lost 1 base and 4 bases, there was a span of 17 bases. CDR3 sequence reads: CASSLGRRGTQGNTIYF. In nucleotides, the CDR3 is TGTGCCAGCAGCTTAGGGAGGAGAGGAACCCAGGGAAACACCATATATTTT.

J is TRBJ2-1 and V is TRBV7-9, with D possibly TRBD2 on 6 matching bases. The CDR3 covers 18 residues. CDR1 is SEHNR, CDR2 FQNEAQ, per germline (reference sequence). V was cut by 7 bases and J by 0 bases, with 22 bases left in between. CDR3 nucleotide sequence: TGTGCCAGCACTTGGAGGGGAAACCCATCGGGCTCCTACAATGAGCAGTTCTTC. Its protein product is CASTWRGNPSGSYNEQFF.

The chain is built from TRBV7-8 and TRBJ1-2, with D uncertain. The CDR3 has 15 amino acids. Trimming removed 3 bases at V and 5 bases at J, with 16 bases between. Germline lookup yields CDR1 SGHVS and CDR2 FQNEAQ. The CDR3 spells CASSFEVLQIYGYTF. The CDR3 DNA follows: TGTGCCAGCAGCTTTGAAGTTTTGCAGATTTATGGCTACACCTTC.

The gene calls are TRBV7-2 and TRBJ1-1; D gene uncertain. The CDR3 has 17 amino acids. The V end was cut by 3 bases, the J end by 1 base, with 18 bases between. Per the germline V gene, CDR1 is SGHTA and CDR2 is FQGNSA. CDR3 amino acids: CASSLGLFETRNTEAFF. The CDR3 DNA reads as TGTGCCAGCAGCTTGGGTTTATTTGAGACAAGGAACACTGAAGCTTTCTTT.

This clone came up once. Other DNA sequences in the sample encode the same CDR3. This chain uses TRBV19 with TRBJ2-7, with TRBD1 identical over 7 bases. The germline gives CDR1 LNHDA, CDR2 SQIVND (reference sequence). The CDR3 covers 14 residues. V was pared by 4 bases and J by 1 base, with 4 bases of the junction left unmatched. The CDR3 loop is CASSRGTASYEQYF. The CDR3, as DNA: TGTGCCAGTAGTAGGGGGACAGCTTCCTACGAGCAGTACTTC.

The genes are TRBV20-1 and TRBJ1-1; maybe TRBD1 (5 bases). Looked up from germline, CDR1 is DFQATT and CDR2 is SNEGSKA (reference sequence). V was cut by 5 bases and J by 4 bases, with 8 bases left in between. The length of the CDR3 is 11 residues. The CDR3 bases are TGCAGTGCTGGGAGGGGCACTGAAGCTTTCTTT. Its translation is CSAGRGTEAFF.

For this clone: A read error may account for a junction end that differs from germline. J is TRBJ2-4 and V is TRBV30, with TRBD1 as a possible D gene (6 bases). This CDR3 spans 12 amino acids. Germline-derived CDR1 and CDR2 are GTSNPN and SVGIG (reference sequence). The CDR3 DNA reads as TGTGCCTGGAGTGACCTCCCCGGGACACTGCACTTC. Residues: CAWSDLPGTLHF.

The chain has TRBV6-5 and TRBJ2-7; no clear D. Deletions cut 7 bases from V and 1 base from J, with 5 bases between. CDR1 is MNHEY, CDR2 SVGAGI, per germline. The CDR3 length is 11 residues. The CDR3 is CASIRSYEQYF. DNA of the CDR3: TGTGCCAGCATACGGTCCTACGAGCAGTACTTC.

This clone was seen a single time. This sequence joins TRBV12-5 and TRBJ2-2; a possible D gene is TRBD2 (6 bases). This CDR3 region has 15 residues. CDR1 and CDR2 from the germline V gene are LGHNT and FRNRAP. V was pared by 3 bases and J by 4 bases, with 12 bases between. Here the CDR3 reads CASGFDTGGTGELFF. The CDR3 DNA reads TGTGCTAGTGGTTTCGACACCGGGGGCACCGGGGAGCTGTTTTTT.

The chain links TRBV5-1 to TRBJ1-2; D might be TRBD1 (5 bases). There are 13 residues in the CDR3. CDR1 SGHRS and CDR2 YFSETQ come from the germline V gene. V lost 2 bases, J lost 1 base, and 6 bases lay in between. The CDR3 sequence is CASSFRVNYGYTF. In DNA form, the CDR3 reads TGCGCCAGCAGCTTCAGGGTTAACTATGGCTACACCTTC.

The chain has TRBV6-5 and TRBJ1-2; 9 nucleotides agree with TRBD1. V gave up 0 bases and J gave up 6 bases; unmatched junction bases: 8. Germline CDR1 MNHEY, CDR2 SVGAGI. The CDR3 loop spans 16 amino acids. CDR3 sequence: CASSYSGLGQGNGYTF. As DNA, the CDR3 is TGTGCCAGCAGTTACTCTGGATTAGGACAGGGGAATGGCTACACCTTC.

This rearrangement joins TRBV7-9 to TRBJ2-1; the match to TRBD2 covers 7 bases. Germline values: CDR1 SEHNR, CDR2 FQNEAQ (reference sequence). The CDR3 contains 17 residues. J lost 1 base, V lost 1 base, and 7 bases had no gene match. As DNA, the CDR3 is TGTGCCAGCAGCTTAGGATTGGCGGGGGTGTCCTACAATGAGCAGTTCTTC. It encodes CASSLGLAGVSYNEQFF.

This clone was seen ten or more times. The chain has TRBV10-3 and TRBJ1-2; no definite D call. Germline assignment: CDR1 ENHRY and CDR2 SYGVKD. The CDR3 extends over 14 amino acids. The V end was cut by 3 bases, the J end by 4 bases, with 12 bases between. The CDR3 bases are TGTGCCATCAGTGAACGGAGCGGACTCTATGGCTACACCTTC. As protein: CAISERSGLYGYTF.

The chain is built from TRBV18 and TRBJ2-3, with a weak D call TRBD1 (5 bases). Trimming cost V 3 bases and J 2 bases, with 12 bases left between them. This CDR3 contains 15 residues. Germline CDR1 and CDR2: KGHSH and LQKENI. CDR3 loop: CASSPRKGDTDTQYF. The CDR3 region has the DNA TGTGCCAGCTCACCCCGAAAAGGGGACACAGATACGCAGTATTTT.

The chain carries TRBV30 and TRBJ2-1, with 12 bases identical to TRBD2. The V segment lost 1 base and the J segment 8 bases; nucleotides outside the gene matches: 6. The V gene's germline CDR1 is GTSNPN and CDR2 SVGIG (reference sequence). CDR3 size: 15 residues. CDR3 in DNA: TGTGCCTGGAGTGGACTAGCGGGGGCCATCTATGAGCAGTTCTTC. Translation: CAWSGLAGAIYEQFF.

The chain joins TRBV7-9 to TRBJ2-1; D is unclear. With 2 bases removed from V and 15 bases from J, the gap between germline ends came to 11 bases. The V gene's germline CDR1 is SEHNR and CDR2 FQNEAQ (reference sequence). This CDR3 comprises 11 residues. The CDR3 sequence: CASSLPQAPFF. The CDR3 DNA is TGTGCCAGCAGCTTACCCCAAGCCCCGTTCTTC.

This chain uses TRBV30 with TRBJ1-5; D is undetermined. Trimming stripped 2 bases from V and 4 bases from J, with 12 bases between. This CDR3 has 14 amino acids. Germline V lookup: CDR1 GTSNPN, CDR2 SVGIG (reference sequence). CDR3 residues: CAWSLFSGNQPQHF. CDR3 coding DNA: TGTGCCTGGAGTTTGTTCTCCGGGAATCAGCCCCAGCATTTT.

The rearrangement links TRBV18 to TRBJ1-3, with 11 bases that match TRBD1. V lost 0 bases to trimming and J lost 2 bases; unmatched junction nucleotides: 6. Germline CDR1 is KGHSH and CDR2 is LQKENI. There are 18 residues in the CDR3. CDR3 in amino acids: CASSPPVGQGATGNTIYF. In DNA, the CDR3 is TGTGCCAGCTCACCACCGGTTGGACAGGGGGCGACTGGAAACACCATATATTTT.

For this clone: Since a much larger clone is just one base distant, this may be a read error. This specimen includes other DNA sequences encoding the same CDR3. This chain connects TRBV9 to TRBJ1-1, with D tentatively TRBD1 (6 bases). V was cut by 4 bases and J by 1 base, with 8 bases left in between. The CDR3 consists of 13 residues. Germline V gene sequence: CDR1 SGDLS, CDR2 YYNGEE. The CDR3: CASSPTGNTEAFF. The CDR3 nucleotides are TGTGCCAGCAGCCCGACAGGGAACACTGAAGCTTTCTTT.